Each of the 15 T cell receptor beta chains below was sequenced from the same sample in a study of spatial heterogeneity in lung cancer. Time point indicated: blood at routine non-recurrence follow-up after resection. TCRdb processed the 5' RACE reads anew with MiXCR; each CDR3 protein has one entry. The data show about 27,000 distinct CDR3 sequences, more than 4.5% seen once. The source material was PBMCs, sampled at follow-up. Receptors were obtained from a female donor with early-stage non-small cell lung cancer.

This clonotype was detected many times. CDR3 protein: CASTPPTVNTEAFF. The CDR3 DNA reads TGTGCCAGCACCCCCCCGACAGTGAACACTGAAGCTTTCTTT. The J gene is TRBJ1-1, the V gene TRBV28; D is possibly TRBD1 (5 bases). CDR1 is MDHEN, CDR2 SYDVKM, per germline. V lost 7 bases and J lost 0, with 12 bases in between. The length of the CDR3 is 14 residues.

This clonotype was detected only a few times. The V gene is TRBV27, the J gene TRBJ2-2; 8 bases match TRBD2. The trim removed 5 bases at V and 4 bases at J, leaving 6 bases unmatched. This CDR3 has 15 amino acids. Germline loops: CDR1 MNHEY, CDR2 SMNVEV (reference sequence). The chain's CDR3 is CASSEIAGITGELFF. The CDR3 DNA reads TGTGCCAGCAGTGAAATAGCGGGAATCACCGGGGAGCTGTTTTTT.

This clonotype was seen at least ten times. The chain joins TRBV7-9 to TRBJ2-1; 10 bases agree with TRBD2. The CDR3 covers 16 residues. CDR1 and CDR2 from the germline V gene are SEHNR and FQNEAQ (reference sequence). The trim removed 6 bases at V and 6 bases at J, leaving 11 bases unmatched. This CDR3 reads CASSPPGLAGVNEQFF. As DNA, the CDR3 is TGTGCCAGCAGTCCGCCTGGGCTAGCGGGGGTCAATGAGCAGTTCTTC.

In its sample, this clonotype was seen many times. The J gene is TRBJ1-5, the V gene TRBV6-2 or TRBV6-3; a possible D gene is TRBD1 (5 bases). This CDR3 is built from 16 residues. Germline V CDR1 and CDR2: MNHEY, SVGEGT. V lost 7 bases, J lost 0 bases, and 16 bases lay in between. CDR3 protein: CASIRDGSYSNQPQHF. The CDR3 coding sequence is TGTGCCAGCATTAGGGACGGATCCTATAGCAATCAGCCCCAGCATTTT.

This clonotype is deemed medium-sized. J is TRBJ2-5 and V is TRBV28, with D perhaps TRBD1 (6 bases). With 7 bases removed from V and 6 bases from J, the gap between germline ends came to 9 bases. Looked up from germline, CDR1 is MDHEN and CDR2 is SYDVKM. The CDR3 totals 11 residues. CDR3 region: CASIQGKTQYF. The CDR3 nucleotides are TGTGCCAGCATTCAGGGGAAGACCCAGTACTTC.

The V and J genes are TRBV20-1 and TRBJ2-5; the D gene is possibly TRBD1 (5 bases). V gave up 2 bases and J gave up 5 bases, with 9 bases separating them. The CDR3 length is 12 residues. Germline CDR1 is DFQATT and CDR2 is SNEGSKA (reference sequence). The CDR3 sequence is CSARQGGETQYF. CDR3 nucleotide sequence: TGCAGTGCTAGACAGGGTGGGGAGACCCAGTACTTC.

Ten or more counts support this clonotype. The chain combines TRBV2 with TRBJ2-5; D call uncertain. V was pared by 2 bases and J by 6 bases, with 10 bases between. This CDR3 contains 13 residues. Germline CDR1 SNHLY, CDR2 FYNNEI. The CDR3 reads CASSETRLKTQYF. CDR3 DNA sequence: TGTGCCAGCAGTGAAACCAGATTGAAGACCCAGTACTTC.

This clonotype was seen many times. The chain recombines TRBV5-6 with TRBJ2-5, with 9 bases lining up with TRBD2. The CDR3 is 15 residues long. The ends lost 0 bases at V and 5 bases at J; junction bases unmatched: 5. Germline CDR1 is SGHDT and CDR2 is YYEEEE. CDR3 DNA: TGTGCCAGCAGCTTGGTGTCTAGCGGGGCCGAGACCCAGTACTTC. Translating it yields CASSLVSSGAETQYF. The full variable domain, completed using reference TRBV5-6 and TRBJ2-5, is DAGVTQSPTHLIKTRGQQVTLRCSPKSGHDTVSWYQQALGQGPQFIFQYYEEEERQRGNFPDRFSGHQFPNYSSELNVNALLLGDSALYLCASSLVSSGAETQYFGPGTRLLVL.

This clonotype appeared many times. V gene TRBV29-1 combines with J gene TRBJ2-5; D might be TRBD1 or TRBD2, each matching 5 bases. Per the germline V gene, CDR1 is SQVTM and CDR2 is ANQGSEA. The length of the CDR3 is 13 residues. V lost 6 bases and J lost 10, with 21 bases in between. CDR3 residues: CSVPGGPRIGQYF. In DNA form, the CDR3 reads TGCAGCGTCCCTGGGGGACCAAGGATTGGCCAGTACTTC. Complete variable domain (other parts from reference TRBV29-1 and TRBJ2-5): SAVISQKPSRDICQRGTSLTIQCQVDSQVTMMFWYRQQPGQSLTLIATANQGSEATYESGFVIDKFPISRPNLTFSTLTVSNMSPEDSSIYLCSVPGGPRIGQYFGPGTRLLVL.

This clonotype has at least ten counts. The gene calls are TRBV18 and TRBJ2-3; 8 positions agree with TRBD2. The trim removed 2 bases at V and 1 base at J, leaving 11 bases unmatched. This CDR3 is 18 amino acids long. Germline values: CDR1 KGHSH, CDR2 LQKENI. CDR3 DNA sequence: TGTGCCAGCTCACCAGCGGGGGGAGGCGCCCCGGGCACAGATACGCAGTATTTT. The encoded protein is CASSPAGGGAPGTDTQYF.

In this sample, this clonotype turned up many times. This chain connects TRBV7-9 to TRBJ2-1; D gene uncertain. Germline CDR1 and CDR2: SEHNR and FQNEAQ (reference sequence). V was clipped by 5 bases and J by 4 bases, with 6 bases between them. The length of the CDR3 is 12 residues. The CDR3 DNA reads as TGTGCCAGCAGCCCCTTTTACAATGAGCAGTTCTTC. It codes for CASSPFYNEQFF.

This clonotype has ten or more counts. The CDR3 DNA follows: TGTGCCAGCAGCGTAGCAGGGGGCAATGAAAAACTGTTTTTT. Protein: CASSVAGGNEKLFF. The V gene is TRBV9, the J gene TRBJ1-4, with 8 nucleotides matching TRBD1. Germline CDR1 reads SGDLS; CDR2 reads YYNGEE. J gave up 5 bases and V 0 bases, and 0 bases lay outside the gene matches. The CDR3 runs to 14 residues.

The table lists this clonotype with many counts. The V gene is TRBV28, the J gene TRBJ2-6; a possible D gene is TRBD2 (6 bases). Trimming removed 6 bases from V and 0 bases from J, with 12 bases in between. CDR3 length: 16 residues. CDR1 and CDR2 from the germline V gene are MDHEN and SYDVKM. Here the CDR3 DNA reads TGTGCCAGCAGCCGGGCGGGAAGCTCTGGGGCCAACGTCCTGACTTTC. Its translation: CASSRAGSSGANVLTF.

This clonotype showed up many times. The genes are TRBV30 and TRBJ2-2; D gene ambiguous. This CDR3 is 13 amino acids long. Germline CDR1 is GTSNPN and CDR2 is SVGIG (reference sequence). Trimming took 0 bases from V and 6 from J, leaving 8 bases between them. The CDR3, as DNA: TGTGCCTGGAGTGTAAGGTTTCCCGGGGAGCTGTTTTTT. Translation gives CAWSVRFPGELFF.

For this clonotype: An end of the junction does not agree with germline; a read error may underlie this. The chain employs TRBV7-3 and TRBJ2-7; no clear D. Germline V gene lookup returns CDR1 SGHTA and CDR2 FQGTGA. This CDR3 is built from 14 residues. CDR3 sequence reads: CASSRVGSSYEQYF. In DNA, the CDR3 is TGTGCCAGCAGCCGAGTCGGCAGCTCCTACGAGCAATACTTC.